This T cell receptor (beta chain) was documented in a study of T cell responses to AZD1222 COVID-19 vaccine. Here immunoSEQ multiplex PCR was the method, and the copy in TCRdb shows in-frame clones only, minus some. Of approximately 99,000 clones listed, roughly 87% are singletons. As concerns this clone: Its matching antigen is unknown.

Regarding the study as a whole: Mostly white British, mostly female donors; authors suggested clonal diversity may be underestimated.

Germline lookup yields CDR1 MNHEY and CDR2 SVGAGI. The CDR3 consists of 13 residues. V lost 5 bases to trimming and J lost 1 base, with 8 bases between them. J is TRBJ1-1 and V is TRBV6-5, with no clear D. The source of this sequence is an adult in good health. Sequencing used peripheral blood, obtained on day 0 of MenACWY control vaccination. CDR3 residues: CASSRLENTEAFF. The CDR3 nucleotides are TGTGCCAGCAGTAGGTTGGAGAACACTGAAGCTTTCTTT.